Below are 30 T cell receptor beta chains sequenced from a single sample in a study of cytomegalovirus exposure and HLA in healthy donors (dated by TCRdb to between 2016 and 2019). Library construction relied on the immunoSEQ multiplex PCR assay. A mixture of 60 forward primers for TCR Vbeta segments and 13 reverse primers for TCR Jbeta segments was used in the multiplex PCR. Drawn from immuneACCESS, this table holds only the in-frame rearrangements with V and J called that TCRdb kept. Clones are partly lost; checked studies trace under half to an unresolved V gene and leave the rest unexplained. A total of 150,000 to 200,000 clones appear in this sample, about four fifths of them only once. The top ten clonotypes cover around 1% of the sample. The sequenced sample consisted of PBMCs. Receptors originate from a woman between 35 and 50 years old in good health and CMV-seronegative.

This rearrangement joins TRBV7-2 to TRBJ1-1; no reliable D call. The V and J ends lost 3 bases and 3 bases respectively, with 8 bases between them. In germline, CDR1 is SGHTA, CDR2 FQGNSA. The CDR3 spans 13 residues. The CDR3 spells CASSLEMYTEAFF. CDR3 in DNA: TGTGCCAGCAGCTTGGAGATGTACACTGAAGCTTTCTTT.

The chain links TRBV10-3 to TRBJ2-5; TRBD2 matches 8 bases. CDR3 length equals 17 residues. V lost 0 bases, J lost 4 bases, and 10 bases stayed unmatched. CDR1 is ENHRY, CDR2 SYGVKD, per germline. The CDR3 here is CAISESSIAGPPETQYF. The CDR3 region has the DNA TGTGCCATCAGTGAGTCGAGTATAGCGGGACCGCCAGAGACCCAGTACTTC.

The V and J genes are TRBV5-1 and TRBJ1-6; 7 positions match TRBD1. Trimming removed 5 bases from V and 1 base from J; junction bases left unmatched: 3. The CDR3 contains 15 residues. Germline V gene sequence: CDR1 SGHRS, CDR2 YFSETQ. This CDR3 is CASSPQGSYNSPLHF. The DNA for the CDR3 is TGCGCCAGCAGTCCACAGGGGTCCTATAATTCACCCCTCCACTTT.

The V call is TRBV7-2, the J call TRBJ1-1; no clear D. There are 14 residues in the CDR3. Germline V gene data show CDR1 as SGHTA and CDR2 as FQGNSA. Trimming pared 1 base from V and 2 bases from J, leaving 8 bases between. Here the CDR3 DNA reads TGTGCCAGCAGCTTAGGAATCGGTAACACTGAAGCTTTCTTT. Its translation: CASSLGIGNTEAFF.

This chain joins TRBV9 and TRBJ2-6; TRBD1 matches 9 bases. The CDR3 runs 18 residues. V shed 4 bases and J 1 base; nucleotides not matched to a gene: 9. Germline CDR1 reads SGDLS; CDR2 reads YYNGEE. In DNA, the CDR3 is TGTGCCAGCAGCCCCCGTCCCGGGACAGGGTCTGGGGCCAACGTCCTGACTTTC. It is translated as CASSPRPGTGSGANVLTF.

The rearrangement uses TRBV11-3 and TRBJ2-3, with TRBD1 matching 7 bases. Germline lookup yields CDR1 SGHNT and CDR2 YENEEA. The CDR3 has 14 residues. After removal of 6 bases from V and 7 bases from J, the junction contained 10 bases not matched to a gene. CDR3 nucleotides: TGTGCCAGCAGTCCTACAGGGGTCCAACATACGCAGTATTTT. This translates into CASSPTGVQHTQYF.

In DNA, the CDR3 is TGTGCCAGCAGCGTGGGGGGGGCTAACTATGGCTACACCTTC. Protein: CASSVGGANYGYTF. This chain joins TRBV9 and TRBJ1-2; TRBD1 is a possible D gene (5 bases). V lost 2 bases and J lost 0, with 8 bases in between. The CDR3 runs to 14 residues. CDR1 and CDR2 from the germline V gene are SGDLS and YYNGEE. The full variable domain, completed using reference TRBV9 and TRBJ1-2, is DSGVTQTPKHLITATGQRVTLRCSPRSGDLSVYWYQQSLDQGLQFLIQYYNGEERAKGNILERFSAQQFPDLHSELNLSSLELGDSALYFCASSVGGANYGYTFGSGTRLTVV.

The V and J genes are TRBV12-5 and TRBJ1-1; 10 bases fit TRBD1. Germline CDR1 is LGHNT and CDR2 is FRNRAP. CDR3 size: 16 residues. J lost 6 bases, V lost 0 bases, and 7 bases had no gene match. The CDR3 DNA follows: TGTGCTAGTGGTTTGGTACTGACAGGGGGCGTCTCTGAAGCTTTCTTT. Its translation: CASGLVLTGGVSEAFF.

The CDR3 DNA reads TGTGCCATCAGTGAGGGAGTTGAAGCTTTCTTT. Protein product: CAISEGVEAFF. The gene calls are TRBV10-3 and TRBJ1-1; D not certain. Trimming removed 2 bases from V and 7 bases from J, with 5 bases in between. The germline V gene has CDR1 ENHRY and CDR2 SYGVKD. This CDR3 region has 11 residues.

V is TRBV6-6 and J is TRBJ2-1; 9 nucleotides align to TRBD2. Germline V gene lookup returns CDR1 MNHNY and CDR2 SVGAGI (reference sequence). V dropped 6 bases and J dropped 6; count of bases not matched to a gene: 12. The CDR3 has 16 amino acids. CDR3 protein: CASRARGREGLNEQFF. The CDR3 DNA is TGTGCCAGCAGGGCCCGGGGGCGGGAGGGCCTCAATGAGCAGTTCTTC.

CDR3 DNA: TGTGCCAGTAGTACCGGGACTAACTTCGGTGAGCAGTTCTTC. As protein: CASSTGTNFGEQFF. The V call is TRBV19, the J call TRBJ2-1; the match to TRBD2 covers 7 bases. There are 14 residues in the CDR3. Per germline, CDR1 LNHDA and CDR2 SQIVND (reference sequence). The V gene end was trimmed by 4 bases and the J gene end by 9 bases; junction bases not matched to a gene: 9.

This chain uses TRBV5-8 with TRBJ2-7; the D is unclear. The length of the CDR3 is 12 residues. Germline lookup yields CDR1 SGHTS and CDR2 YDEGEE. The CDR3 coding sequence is TGTGCCAGCAGCTACTCCGGGTCGAGAACAAACGTC. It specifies CASSYSGSRTNV.

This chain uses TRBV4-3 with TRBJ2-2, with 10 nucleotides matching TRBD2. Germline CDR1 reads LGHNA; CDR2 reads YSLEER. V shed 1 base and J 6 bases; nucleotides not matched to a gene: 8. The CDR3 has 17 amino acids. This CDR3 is CASSQVWLAGEPGELFF. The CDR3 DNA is TGCGCCAGCAGCCAAGTTTGGCTAGCGGGAGAGCCCGGGGAGCTGTTTTTT.

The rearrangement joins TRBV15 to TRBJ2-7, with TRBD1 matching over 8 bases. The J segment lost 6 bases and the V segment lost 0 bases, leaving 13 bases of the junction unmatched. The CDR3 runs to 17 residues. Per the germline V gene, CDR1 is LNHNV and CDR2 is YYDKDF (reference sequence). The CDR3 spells CATSRDLGDRGLGEQYV. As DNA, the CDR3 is TGTGCCACCAGCAGAGATTTAGGAGACAGGGGCCTTGGCGAGCAGTACGTC.

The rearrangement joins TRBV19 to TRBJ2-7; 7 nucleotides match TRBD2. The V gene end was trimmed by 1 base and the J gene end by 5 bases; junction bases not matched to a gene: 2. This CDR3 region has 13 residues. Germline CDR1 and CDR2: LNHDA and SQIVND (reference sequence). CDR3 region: CASSIVRGDEQYF. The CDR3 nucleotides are TGTGCCAGTAGTATAGTTCGGGGGGACGAGCAGTACTTC.

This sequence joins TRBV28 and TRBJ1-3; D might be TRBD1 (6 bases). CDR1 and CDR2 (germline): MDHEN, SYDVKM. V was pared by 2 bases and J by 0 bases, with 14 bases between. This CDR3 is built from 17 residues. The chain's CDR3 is CASSLRGGTLSGNTIYF. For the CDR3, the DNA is TGTGCCAGCAGTTTAAGAGGGGGAACCCTCTCTGGAAACACCATATATTTT.

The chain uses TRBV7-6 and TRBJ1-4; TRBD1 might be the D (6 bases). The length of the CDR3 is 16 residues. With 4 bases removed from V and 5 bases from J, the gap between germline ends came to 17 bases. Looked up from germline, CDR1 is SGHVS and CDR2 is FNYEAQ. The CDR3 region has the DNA TGTGCCAGCAGCTCACGAACCGGGACAAGAAATGAAAAACTGTTTTTT. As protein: CASSSRTGTRNEKLFF.

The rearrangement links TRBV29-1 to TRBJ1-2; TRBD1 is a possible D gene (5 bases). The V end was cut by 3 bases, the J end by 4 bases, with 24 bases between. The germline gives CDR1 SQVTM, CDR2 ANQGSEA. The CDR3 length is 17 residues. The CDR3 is CSVESRVGPSGLYGYTF. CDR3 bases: TGCAGCGTTGAGTCGAGAGTCGGCCCCTCGGGACTCTATGGCTACACCTTC.

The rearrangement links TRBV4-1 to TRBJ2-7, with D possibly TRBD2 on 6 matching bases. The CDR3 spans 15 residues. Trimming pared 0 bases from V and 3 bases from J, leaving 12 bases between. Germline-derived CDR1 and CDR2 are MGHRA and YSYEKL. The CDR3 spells CASSQDSAGFYEQYF. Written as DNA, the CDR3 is TGCGCCAGCAGCCAAGATTCGGCGGGATTCTACGAGCAGTACTTC.

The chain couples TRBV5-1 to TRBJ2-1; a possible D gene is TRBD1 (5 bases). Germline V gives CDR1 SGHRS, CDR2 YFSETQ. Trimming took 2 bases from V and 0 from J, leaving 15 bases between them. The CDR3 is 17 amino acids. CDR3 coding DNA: TGCGCCAGCAGCTTAGGCAGGGCCATAAGCTCCTACAATGAGCAGTTCTTC. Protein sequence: CASSLGRAISSYNEQFF. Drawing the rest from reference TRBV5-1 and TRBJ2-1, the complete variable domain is KAGVTQTPRYLIKTRGQQVTLSCSPISGHRSVSWYQQTPGQGLQFLFEYFSETQRNKGNFPGRFSGRQFSNSRSEMNVSTLELGDSALYLCASSLGRAISSYNEQFFGPGTRLTVL.

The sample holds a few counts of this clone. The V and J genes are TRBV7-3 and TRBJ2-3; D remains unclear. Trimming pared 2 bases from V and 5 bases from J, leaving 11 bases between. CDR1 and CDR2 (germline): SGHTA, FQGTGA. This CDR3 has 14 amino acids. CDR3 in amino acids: CASSLLRGGDTQYF. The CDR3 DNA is TGTGCCAGCAGCTTACTACGAGGTGGAGATACGCAGTATTTT.

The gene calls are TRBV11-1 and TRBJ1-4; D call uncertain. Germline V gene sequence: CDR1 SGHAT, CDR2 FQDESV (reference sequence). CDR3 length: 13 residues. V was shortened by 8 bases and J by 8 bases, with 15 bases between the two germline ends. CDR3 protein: CASFEGGGEKLFF. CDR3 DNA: TGTGCCAGCTTCGAGGGAGGAGGCGAAAAACTGTTTTTT.

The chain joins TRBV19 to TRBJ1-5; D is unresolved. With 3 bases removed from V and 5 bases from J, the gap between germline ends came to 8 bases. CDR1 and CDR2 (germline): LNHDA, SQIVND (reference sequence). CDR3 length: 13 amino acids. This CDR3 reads CASSIKRDQPQHF. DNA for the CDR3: TGTGCCAGTAGTATCAAGAGGGATCAGCCCCAGCATTTT.

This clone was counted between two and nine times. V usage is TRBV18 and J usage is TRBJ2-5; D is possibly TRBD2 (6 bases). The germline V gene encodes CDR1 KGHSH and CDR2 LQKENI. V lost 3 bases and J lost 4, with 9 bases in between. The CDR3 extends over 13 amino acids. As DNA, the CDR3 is TGTGCCAGCTCACCGGGACTCGGAGAGACCCAGTACTTC. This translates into CASSPGLGETQYF.

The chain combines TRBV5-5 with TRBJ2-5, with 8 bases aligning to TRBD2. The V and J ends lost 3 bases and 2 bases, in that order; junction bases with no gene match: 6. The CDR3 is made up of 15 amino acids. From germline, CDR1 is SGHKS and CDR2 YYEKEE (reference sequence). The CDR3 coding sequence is TGTGCCAGCAGCTCCCTCGGGGGGGGACAAGAGACCCAGTACTTC. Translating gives CASSSLGGGQETQYF.

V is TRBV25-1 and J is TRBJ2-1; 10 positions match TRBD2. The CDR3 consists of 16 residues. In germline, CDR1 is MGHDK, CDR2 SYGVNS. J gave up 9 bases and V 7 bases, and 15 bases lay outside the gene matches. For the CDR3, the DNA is TGTGCCAGCACTTCTGGGGGGACTAGCGTCTCGAGTGAGCAGTTCTTC. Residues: CASTSGGTSVSSEQFF.

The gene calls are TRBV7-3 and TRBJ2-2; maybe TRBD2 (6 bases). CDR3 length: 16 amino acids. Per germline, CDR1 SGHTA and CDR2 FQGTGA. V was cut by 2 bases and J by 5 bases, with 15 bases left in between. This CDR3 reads CASSLASSGGTGELFF. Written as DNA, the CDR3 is TGTGCCAGCAGCTTAGCGTCCTCCGGGGGAACCGGGGAGCTGTTTTTT.

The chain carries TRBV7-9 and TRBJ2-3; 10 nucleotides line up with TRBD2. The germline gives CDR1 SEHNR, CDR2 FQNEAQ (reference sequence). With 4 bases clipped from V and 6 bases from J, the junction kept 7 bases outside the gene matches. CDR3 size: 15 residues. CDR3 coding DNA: TGTGCCAGCAGCTGGCCGGGACTAGCGACCGATACGCAGTATTTT. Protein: CASSWPGLATDTQYF.

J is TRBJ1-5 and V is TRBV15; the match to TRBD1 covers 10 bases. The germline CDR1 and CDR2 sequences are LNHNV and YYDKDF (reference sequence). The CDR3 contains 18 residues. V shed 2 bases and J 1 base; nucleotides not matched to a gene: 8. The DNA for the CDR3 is TGTGCCACCAGCAGAACCCGGACAGGGGGAACGAGCAATCAGCCCCAGCATTTT. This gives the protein CATSRTRTGGTSNQPQHF.

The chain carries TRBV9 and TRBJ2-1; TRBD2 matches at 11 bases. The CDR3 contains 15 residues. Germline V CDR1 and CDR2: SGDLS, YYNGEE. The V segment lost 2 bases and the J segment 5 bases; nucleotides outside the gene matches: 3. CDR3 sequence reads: CASSVSGRGDNEQFF. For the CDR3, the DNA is TGTGCCAGCAGCGTTAGCGGGAGGGGGGACAATGAGCAGTTCTTC.